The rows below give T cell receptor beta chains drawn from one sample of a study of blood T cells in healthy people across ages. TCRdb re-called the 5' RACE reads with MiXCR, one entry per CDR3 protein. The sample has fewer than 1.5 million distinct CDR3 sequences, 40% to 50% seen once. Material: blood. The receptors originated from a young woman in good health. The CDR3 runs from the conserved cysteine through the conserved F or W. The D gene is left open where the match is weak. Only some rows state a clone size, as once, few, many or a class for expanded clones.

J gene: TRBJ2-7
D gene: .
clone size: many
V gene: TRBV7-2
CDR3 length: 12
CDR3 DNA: TGTGCCAGCAGCCACCCTGGGGCCGAGCAGTACTTC
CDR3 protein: CASSHPGAEQYF

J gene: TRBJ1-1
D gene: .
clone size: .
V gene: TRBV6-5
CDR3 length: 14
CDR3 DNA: TGTGCCAGCAAAGTCGGGGTCGGTGAGACTGAAGCTTTCTTT
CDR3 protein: CASKVGVGETEAFF

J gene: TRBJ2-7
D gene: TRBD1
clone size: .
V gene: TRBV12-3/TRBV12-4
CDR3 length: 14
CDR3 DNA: TGTGCCAGCAGACGTACAGGGGGGCTCTCCGGGCAGTACTTC
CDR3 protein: CASRRTGGLSGQYF

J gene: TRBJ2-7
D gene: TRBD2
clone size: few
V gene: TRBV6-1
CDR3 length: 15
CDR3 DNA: TGTGCCAGCAGTGATTTCGGGACTAGTCTCGACGAGCAGTACTTC
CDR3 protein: CASSDFGTSLDEQYF

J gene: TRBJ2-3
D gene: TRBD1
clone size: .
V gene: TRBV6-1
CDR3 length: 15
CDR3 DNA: TGTGCCAGCAGTGAAGAGACAGGGAGCACAGATACGCAGTATTTT
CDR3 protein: CASSEETGSTDTQYF

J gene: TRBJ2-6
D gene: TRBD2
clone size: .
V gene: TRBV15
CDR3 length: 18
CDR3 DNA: TGTGCCACCAGCAGTGACCGGGACTATACCTCTGGGGCCAACGTCCTGACTTTC
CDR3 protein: CATSSDRDYTSGANVLTF

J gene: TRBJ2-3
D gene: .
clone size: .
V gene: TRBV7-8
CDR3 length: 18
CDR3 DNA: TGTGCCAGCAGCCCCGCCTTGTGGGGGCCGGCCGTGGGAGATACGCAGTATTTT
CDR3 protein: CASSPALWGPAVGDTQYF

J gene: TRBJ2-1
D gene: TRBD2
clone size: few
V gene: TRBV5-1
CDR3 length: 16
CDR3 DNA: TGCGCCAGCAATCCCCTAGCGGGATATGCGTACAATGAGCAGTTCTTC
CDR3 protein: CASNPLAGYAYNEQFF

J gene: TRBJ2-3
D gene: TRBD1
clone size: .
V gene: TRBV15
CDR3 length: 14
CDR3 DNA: TGTGCCACCAGGGGACAGGGTTTCCCAGATACGCAGTATTTT
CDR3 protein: CATRGQGFPDTQYF

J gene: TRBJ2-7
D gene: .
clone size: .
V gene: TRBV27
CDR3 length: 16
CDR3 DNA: TGTGTCATCAAACCGAATGCGGGGACAGCCTTCCCCGAGCAGTACTTC
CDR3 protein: CVIKPNAGTAFPEQYF

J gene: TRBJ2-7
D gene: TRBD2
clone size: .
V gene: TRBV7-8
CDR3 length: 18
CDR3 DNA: TGTGCCAGCAGCTTAGAACTAGCGGGAGGGCTTCTACCCGACGAGCAGTACTTC
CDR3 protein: CASSLELAGGLLPDEQYF

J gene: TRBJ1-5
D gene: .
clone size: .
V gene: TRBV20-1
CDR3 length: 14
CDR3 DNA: TGCAGTCCCGAGAAGGTAGATAGCAATCAGCCCCAGCATTTT
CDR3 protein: CSPEKVDSNQPQHF

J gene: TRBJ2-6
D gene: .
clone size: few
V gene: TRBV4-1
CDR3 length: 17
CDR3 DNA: TGCGCCAGCAGCCGGGGACCACGTTTTAAATTGACCAACGTCCTGACTTTC
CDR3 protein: CASSRGPRFKLTNVLTF

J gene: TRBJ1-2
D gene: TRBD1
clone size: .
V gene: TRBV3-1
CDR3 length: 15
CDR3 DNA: TGTGCCAGCAGCCCCTTACCAGGACAGGGGTATGGCTACACCTTC
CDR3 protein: CASSPLPGQGYGYTF

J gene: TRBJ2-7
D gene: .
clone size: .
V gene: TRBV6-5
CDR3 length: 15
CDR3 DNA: TGTGCCAGCAGTTACTCGAGACGGTCTGGAAATGAGCAGTACTTC
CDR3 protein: CASSYSRRSGNEQYF

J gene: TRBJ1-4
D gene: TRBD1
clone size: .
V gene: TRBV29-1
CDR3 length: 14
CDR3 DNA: TGCAGCGTGGCGGACAGGGGGCTTGCTGAAAAACTGTTTTTT
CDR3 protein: CSVADRGLAEKLFF

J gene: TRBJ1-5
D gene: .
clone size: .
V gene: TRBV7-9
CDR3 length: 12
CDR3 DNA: TGTGCCAGCAGCGATACTAATCAGCCCCAGCATTTT
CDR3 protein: CASSDTNQPQHF

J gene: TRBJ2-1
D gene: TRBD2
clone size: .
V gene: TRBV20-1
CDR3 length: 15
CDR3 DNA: TGCAGTGCCAGGGTGAGGCTAGCGGTAAACAATGAGCAGTTCTTC
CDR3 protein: CSARVRLAVNNEQFF

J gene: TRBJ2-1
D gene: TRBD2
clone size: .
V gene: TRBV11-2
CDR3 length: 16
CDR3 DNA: TGTGCCAGCAGCTCTGGAGCGGGAGCCTCCTACAGTGAGCAGTTCTTC
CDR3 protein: CASSSGAGASYSEQFF

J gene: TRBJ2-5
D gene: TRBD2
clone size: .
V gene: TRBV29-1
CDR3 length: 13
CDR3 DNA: TGCAGCGCCGATTCCGGGGAGGGTGAGACCCGGTACTTC
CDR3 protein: CSADSGEGETRYF

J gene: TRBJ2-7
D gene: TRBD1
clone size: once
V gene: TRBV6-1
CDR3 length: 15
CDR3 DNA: TGTGCCAGCAGAGCCAGGGACAGGGGGCGAGACGAGCAGTACTTC
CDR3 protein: CASRARDRGRDEQYF

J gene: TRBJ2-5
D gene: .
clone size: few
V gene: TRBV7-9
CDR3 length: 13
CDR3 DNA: TGTGCCACTAATTTGGGCTACCAAGAGACCCAGTACTTC
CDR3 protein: CATNLGYQETQYF

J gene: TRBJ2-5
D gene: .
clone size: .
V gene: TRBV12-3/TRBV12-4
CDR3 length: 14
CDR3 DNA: TGTGCCAGCAGTTCAGAAGGAGGGGGAGAGACCCAGTACTTC
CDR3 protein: CASSSEGGGETQYF

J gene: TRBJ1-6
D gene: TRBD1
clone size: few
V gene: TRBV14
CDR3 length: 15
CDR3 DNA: TGTGCCAGCAGTCAAGGGACAGGGTATGATTCACCCCTCCACTTT
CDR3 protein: CASSQGTGYDSPLHF

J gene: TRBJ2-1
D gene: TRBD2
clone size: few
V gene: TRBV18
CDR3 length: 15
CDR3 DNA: TGTGCCAGCTCACCTGGACTAGCGGGAGATAAAGAGCAGTTCTTC
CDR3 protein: CASSPGLAGDKEQFF

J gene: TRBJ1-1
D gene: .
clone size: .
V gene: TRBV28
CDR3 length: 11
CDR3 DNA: TGTGCCAGCAGTCTACTGGGTAAAGCTTTCTTT
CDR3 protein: CASSLLGKAFF

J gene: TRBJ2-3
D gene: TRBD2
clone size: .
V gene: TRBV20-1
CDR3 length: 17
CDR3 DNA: TGCAGTGCTAGAGATTATTCGACTAGCGGTAGCACAGATACGCAGTATTTT
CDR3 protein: CSARDYSTSGSTDTQYF

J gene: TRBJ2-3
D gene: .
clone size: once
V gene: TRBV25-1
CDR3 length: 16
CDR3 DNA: TGTGCCAGCAGTGAATTCGGCCTCACTAGCACAGATACGCAGTATTTT
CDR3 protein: CASSEFGLTSTDTQYF

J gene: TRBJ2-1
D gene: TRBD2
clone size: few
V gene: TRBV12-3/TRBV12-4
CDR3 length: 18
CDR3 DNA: TGTGCCAGCAGTCCACGAATTTACACTAGCGGGAGCTCCAATGAGCAGTTCTTC
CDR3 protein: CASSPRIYTSGSSNEQFF

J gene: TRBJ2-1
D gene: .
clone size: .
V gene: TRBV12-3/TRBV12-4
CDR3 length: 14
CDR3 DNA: TGTGCCAGCAGGCGACTAGAAGCTAGGGACCCGCAGTTCTTC
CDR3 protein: CASRRLEARDPQFF

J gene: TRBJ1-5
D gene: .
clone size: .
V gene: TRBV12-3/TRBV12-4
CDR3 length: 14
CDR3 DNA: TGTGCCAGCACCATTGGAGAAGTCAATCAGCCCCAGCATTTT
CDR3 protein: CASTIGEVNQPQHF

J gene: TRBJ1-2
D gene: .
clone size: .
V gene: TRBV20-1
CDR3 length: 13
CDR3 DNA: TGCAGTGCTAGAGCACAGATCAACTATGGCTACACCTTC
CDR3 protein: CSARAQINYGYTF

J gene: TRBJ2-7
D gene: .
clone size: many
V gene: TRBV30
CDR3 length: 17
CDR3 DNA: TGTGCCTGGAGTGTACCCCGAAAAGGCAGGTTCTCCTACGAGCAGTACTTC
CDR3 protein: CAWSVPRKGRFSYEQYF

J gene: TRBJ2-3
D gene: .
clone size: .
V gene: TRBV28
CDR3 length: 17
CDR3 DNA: TGTGCCAGCAGCAACAACCCGAGCGGGGTCTGGACAGATGCGCAGTATTTT
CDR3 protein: CASSNNPSGVWTDAQYF

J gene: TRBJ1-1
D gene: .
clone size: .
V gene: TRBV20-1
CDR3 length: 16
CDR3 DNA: TGCAGTGCTAGTCCCGCAGGGGTCCTCATGAACACTGAAGCTTTCTTT
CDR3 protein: CSASPAGVLMNTEAFF